The clone carrying this TCR beta chain was detected once. The data are from a study of blood T cell repertoires in COVID-19. CDR1 SGHVS and CDR2 FQNEAQ come from the germline V gene. The junction had 3 bases not matched to a gene; V was cut back by 4 bases and J by 1 base. The CDR3 length is 14 residues. TCRdb's table, derived via immunoSEQ multiplex PCR, lists solely in-frame clones and lacks some. This sample has 270,000 or so clones, with under 90% found just once. J is TRBJ2-5 and V is TRBV7-8, with TRBD1 matching 7 bases. This clonotype originated in a woman aged 18-29 years with acute or convalescent COVID-19. Sequencing was done on a sample of peripheral blood. This CDR3 reads CASSSDRAQETQYF. The CDR3 DNA reads as TGTGCCAGCAGCTCAGACAGGGCCCAAGAGACCCAGTACTTC.